These 28 T cell receptor beta chains came from one sample sequenced in a study of PD-L1 blockade in urothelial cancer. Sample time point: peripheral blood 6 weeks after treatment start. Data came from immunoSEQ multiplex PCR; TCRdb stores just in-frame clones and leaves some out. The profile covers some 31,000 clones, with 79% appearing a single time and about 3.7% taken by the ten largest. Sample: PBMCs, taken around atezolizumab (anti-PD-L1) treatment. The receptors here all came from a man aged 70 or older with urothelial cancer.

V is TRBV19 and J is TRBJ1-5; a weak D match, TRBD1 (6 bases). The CDR3 totals 16 residues. V shed 6 bases and J shed 6 bases, with 21 bases lying between them. Looked up from germline, CDR1 is LNHDA and CDR2 is SQIVND (reference sequence). CDR3 residues: CASSLRFRGGGQPQHF. CDR3 in DNA: TGTGCCAGTAGCCTACGATTTAGGGGGGGCGGTCAGCCCCAGCATTTT. Combining the CDR3 with reference TRBV19 and TRBJ1-5 gives the whole variable domain DGGITQSPKYLFRKEGQNVTLSCEQNLNHDAMYWYRQDPGQGLRLIYYSQIVNDFQKGDIAEGYSVSREKKESFPLTVTSAQKNPTAFYLCASSLRFRGGGQPQHFGDGTRLSIL.

The chain is built from TRBV27 and TRBJ1-5; D is possibly TRBD1 (6 bases). The CDR3 runs to 16 residues. CDR1 is MNHEY and CDR2 is SMNVEV in the germline V gene (reference sequence). V lost 6 bases, J lost 5 bases, and 20 bases lay in between. This CDR3 reads CASRGSPGTIDQPQHF. The CDR3 region has the DNA TGTGCCAGCAGAGGGTCACCGGGGACAATTGATCAGCCCCAGCATTTT.

J is TRBJ2-2 and V is TRBV4-3; no clear D. V lost 2 bases, J lost 8 bases, and 12 bases lay in between. Germline assignment: CDR1 LGHNA and CDR2 YSLEER. This CDR3 is 14 amino acids long. The CDR3 region has the DNA TGCGCCAGCAGCCAATTCCATAAAGCTGGGGAGCTGTTTTTT. Its translation is CASSQFHKAGELFF.

The chain combines TRBV5-1 with TRBJ1-1; weak D call: TRBD1 (6 bases). Trimming pared 6 bases from V and 1 base from J, leaving 16 bases between. The V gene's germline CDR1 is SGHRS and CDR2 YFSETQ. The CDR3 runs 15 residues. For the CDR3, the DNA is TGCGCCAGCAACCCACAGACAGGACCGAACACTGAAGCTTTCTTT. This codes for CASNPQTGPNTEAFF.

The chain is built from TRBV11-2 and TRBJ2-6; D is undetermined. The CDR3 spans 16 residues. Germline V gene data show CDR1 as SGHAT and CDR2 as FQNNGV. V was trimmed by 9 bases and J by 0 bases, leaving 15 bases between them. CDR3 nucleotide sequence: TGTGCCAGTACCTTAGGGCTGTTCTCTGGGGCCAACGTCCTGACTTTC. Amino acids: CASTLGLFSGANVLTF.

The rearrangement uses TRBV7-9 and TRBJ2-1; 10 nucleotides agree with TRBD2. V dropped 1 base and J dropped 12; count of bases not matched to a gene: 0. The CDR3 extends over 12 amino acids. Germline V lookup: CDR1 SEHNR, CDR2 FQNEAQ (reference sequence). The CDR3 is CASSLERGGQFF. CDR3 sequence (DNA): TGTGCCAGCAGCTTAGAGCGGGGGGGGCAGTTCTTC.

The chain has TRBV4-2 and TRBJ1-1, with D maybe TRBD1 (6 bases). The ends were cut back, 5 bases at V and 3 bases at J, with 13 bases in the middle. This CDR3 has 14 amino acids. Germline CDR1 LGHNA, CDR2 YNFKEQ. As DNA, the CDR3 is TGTGCCAGCAGCATGGGGGCTAGCTACACTGAAGCTTTCTTT. Protein: CASSMGASYTEAFF.

This clone was recorded only once. V gene TRBV6-6 combines with J gene TRBJ1-3; 7 bases are shared with TRBD1. Germline assignment: CDR1 MNHNY and CDR2 SVGAGI (reference sequence). V trimming: 6 bases; J trimming: 5 bases; junction bases outside the gene matches: 13. This CDR3 is 16 amino acids long. The CDR3 loop is CASSSPYGTERNTIYF. CDR3 coding DNA: TGTGCCAGCAGCTCCCCCTATGGGACAGAAAGAAACACCATATATTTT.

The chain is built from TRBV19 and TRBJ1-5; maybe TRBD1 (5 bases). With 5 bases removed from V and 2 bases from J, the gap between germline ends came to 13 bases. The CDR3 totals 15 residues. Germline-derived CDR1 and CDR2 are LNHDA and SQIVND (reference sequence). CDR3 DNA sequence: TGTGCCAGTAGTGTCGACAGTTTTGGCAATCAGCCCCAGCATTTT. It specifies CASSVDSFGNQPQHF.

J is TRBJ1-2 and V is TRBV10-3, with TRBD1 identical over 7 bases. Germline-derived CDR1 and CDR2 are ENHRY and SYGVKD. The ends lost 3 bases at V and 5 bases at J; junction bases unmatched: 15. The CDR3 runs 17 residues. The CDR3 sequence: CAISDGTANGLSYGYTF. For the CDR3, the DNA is TGTGCCATCAGTGACGGGACAGCGAATGGCCTCTCATATGGCTACACCTTC.

The rearrangement uses TRBV9 and TRBJ2-3, with 8 bases identical to TRBD2. The CDR3 has 16 amino acids. After removal of 4 bases from V and 3 bases from J, the junction contained 10 bases not matched to a gene. Germline-derived CDR1 and CDR2 are SGDLS and YYNGEE. This CDR3 is CASSPKAGEETDTQYF. The CDR3 DNA reads TGTGCCAGCAGCCCAAAAGCGGGAGAGGAGACAGATACGCAGTATTTT.

V usage is TRBV5-5 and J usage is TRBJ2-5, with 7 bases lining up with TRBD1. The J segment lost 1 base and the V segment lost 4 bases, leaving 10 bases of the junction unmatched. Germline V lookup: CDR1 SGHKS, CDR2 YYEKEE (reference sequence). There are 16 residues in the CDR3. CDR3 coding DNA: TGTGCCAGCAGCCACCCTAAGGGACAGTTCCAAGAGACCCAGTACTTC. Its translation is CASSHPKGQFQETQYF.

The chain links TRBV5-1 to TRBJ2-2, with 7 bases fitting TRBD2. Trimming took 4 bases from V and 6 from J; bases not matched to a gene: 3. This CDR3 spans 13 amino acids. Per germline, CDR1 SGHRS and CDR2 YFSETQ. The CDR3 DNA follows: TGCGCCAGCAGCATACTAGCGCCCGGGGAGCTGTTTTTT. Translated, it gives CASSILAPGELFF.

The CDR3 DNA is TGTGCCAGCAGAGAACGACTAGCGGGAGGGCCTTCAGATACGCAGTATTTT. Protein: CASRERLAGGPSDTQYF. This rearrangement joins TRBV2 to TRBJ2-3, with 14 bases that match TRBD2. The CDR3 contains 17 residues. J was trimmed by 4 bases and V by 6 bases; bases with no gene match: 9. CDR1 is SNHLY, CDR2 FYNNEI, per germline.

The rearrangement links TRBV14 to TRBJ2-5; the D is unclear. This CDR3 has 16 residues. Looked up from germline, CDR1 is SGHDN and CDR2 is FVKESK. V was trimmed by 2 bases and J by 4 bases, leaving 17 bases between them. CDR3 residues: CASSQISSEWLETQYF. The CDR3 DNA sequence: TGTGCCAGCAGCCAAATTTCGAGCGAATGGCTAGAGACCCAGTACTTC.

This chain uses TRBV19 with TRBJ2-1; TRBD2 might be the D (6 bases). V was shortened by 8 bases and J by 0 bases, with 8 bases between the two germline ends. This CDR3 spans 13 amino acids. Germline CDR1 is LNHDA and CDR2 is SQIVND (reference sequence). The CDR3 DNA follows: TGTGCCAGTCGGGGGAGCTCCTACAATGAGCAGTTCTTC. It is translated as CASRGSSYNEQFF.

V usage is TRBV27 and J usage is TRBJ2-1, with D possibly TRBD1 on 6 matching bases. V gave up 5 bases and J gave up 4 bases, with 15 bases separating them. The length of the CDR3 is 15 residues. The germline CDR1 and CDR2 sequences are MNHEY and SMNVEV (reference sequence). The CDR3 here is CASSPSGTIYNEQFF. CDR3 DNA sequence: TGTGCCAGCAGTCCCTCCGGGACAATATACAATGAGCAGTTCTTC.

The chain carries TRBV4-1 and TRBJ2-7; 7 nucleotides match TRBD2. CDR3 length: 16 amino acids. The germline V gene encodes CDR1 MGHRA and CDR2 YSYEKL. J lost 3 bases, V lost 2 bases, and 10 bases had no gene match. The CDR3, as DNA: TGCGCCAGCAGCCAAACCCTGAGCGGGGCATACTACGAGCAGTACTTC. Translation: CASSQTLSGAYYEQYF.

The chain recombines TRBV19 with TRBJ1-1; a weak D match, TRBD1 (5 bases). V lost 9 bases, J lost 8 bases, and 28 bases lay in between. Looked up from germline, CDR1 is LNHDA and CDR2 is SQIVND (reference sequence). This CDR3 is 16 amino acids long. CDR3 DNA sequence: TGTGCCAGCCTGAGCATGTCCGGGGGACCTCTAGACGAAGCTTTCTTT. Protein: CASLSMSGGPLDEAFF.

CDR3 in amino acids: CASSLTRTGGTEAFF. The CDR3 coding sequence is TGTGCCAGCAGCTTAACAAGGACAGGGGGCACTGAAGCTTTCTTT. The chain joins TRBV7-3 to TRBJ1-1, with 10 bases lining up with TRBD1. V was clipped by 0 bases and J by 4 bases; unmatched bases: 2. CDR1 and CDR2 (germline): SGHTA, FQGTGA. The CDR3 contains 15 residues.

This clone has only one observation. The chain combines TRBV19 with TRBJ1-1; TRBD1 is a possible D gene (6 bases). With 4 bases removed from V and 1 base from J, the gap between germline ends came to 16 bases. Germline V gene lookup returns CDR1 LNHDA and CDR2 SQIVND (reference sequence). This CDR3 contains 16 residues. CDR3 sequence reads: CASSRNRVNGNTEAFF. Written as DNA, the CDR3 is TGTGCCAGTAGTAGAAACAGGGTGAACGGGAACACTGAAGCTTTCTTT.

The chain combines TRBV19 with TRBJ2-2; D is perhaps TRBD1 (5 bases). V dropped 3 bases and J dropped 5 bases, with 10 bases sitting between them. This CDR3 contains 14 residues. Germline V gene data show CDR1 as LNHDA and CDR2 as SQIVND (reference sequence). CDR3 sequence reads: CASSIGRATGELFF. The CDR3 DNA sequence: TGTGCCAGTAGTATCGGCAGGGCTACCGGGGAGCTGTTTTTT.

V usage is TRBV6-4 and J usage is TRBJ2-4, with TRBD1 as a possible D gene (6 bases). The length of the CDR3 is 18 residues. Germline lookup yields CDR1 MRHNA and CDR2 SNTAGT. V lost 11 bases and J 0 bases, leaving 26 bases between the germline ends. The CDR3 DNA is TGTGCCGGCGGATGTAAGGACAGAACAACCCTAGCCAAAAACATTCAGTACTTC. It yields the protein CAGGCKDRTTLAKNIQYF.

CDR3 DNA: TGCGCCAGCAGCTTGGCAGACTACGCGGGAAGTGGTGAGCAGTTCTTC. It encodes CASSLADYAGSGEQFF. V is TRBV5-1 and J is TRBJ2-1; possibly TRBD2 for D (6 bases). This CDR3 comprises 16 residues. Looked up from germline, CDR1 is SGHRS and CDR2 is YFSETQ. The V and J ends lost 0 bases and 9 bases respectively, with 19 bases between them.

A few counts support this clone. The chain employs TRBV7-2 and TRBJ2-2; 12 positions match TRBD2. The V gene's germline CDR1 is SGHTA and CDR2 FQGNSA. The CDR3 is 16 residues long. The V segment lost 1 base and the J segment 7 bases; nucleotides outside the gene matches: 4. CDR3 nucleotide sequence: TGTGCCAGCAGCTTAGGACTAGCGGGGGTTGACGGGGAGCTGTTTTTT. This gives the protein CASSLGLAGVDGELFF.

This chain joins TRBV6-6 and TRBJ2-1; TRBD2 matches 13 bases. The CDR3 extends over 14 amino acids. Per the germline V gene, CDR1 is MNHNY and CDR2 is SVGAGI (reference sequence). With 5 bases clipped from V and 10 bases from J, the junction kept 5 bases outside the gene matches. The CDR3 DNA reads TGTGCCAGCAGTCGGACTAGCGGGAGCGTCGAGCAGTTCTTC. Amino acids: CASSRTSGSVEQFF.

This clone was seen a handful of times. The CDR3 DNA reads TGTGCCAGCAGTGCGGACAGGTCAAGAAACACCATATATTTT. This translates into CASSADRSRNTIYF. This chain uses TRBV6-1 with TRBJ1-3, with 7 bases identical to TRBD1. Trimming cost V 4 bases and J 5 bases; bases outside gene matches: 5. Per germline, CDR1 MNHNS and CDR2 SASEGT. The CDR3 loop spans 14 amino acids.

The rearrangement uses TRBV5-6 and TRBJ1-2, with a weak D call TRBD1 (5 bases). Germline CDR1 reads SGHDT; CDR2 reads YYEEEE. CDR3 size: 16 residues. V was clipped by 3 bases and J by 1 base, with 16 bases between them. The CDR3 DNA follows: TGTGCCAGCAGCTCCCCACCAGGGTATTATAACTATGGCTACACCTTC. Translation: CASSSPPGYYNYGYTF.